The entry below gives a single TCR beta chain sequence along with its context. The target antigen is unknown. Profiled with immunoSEQ multiplex PCR; TCRdb holds only in-frame clones, not every one. The sample includes 4,700 or so clones, 55% of them seen just once. In germline, CDR1 is SEHNR, CDR2 FQNEAQ (reference sequence). V lost 9 bases to trimming and J lost 0 bases, with 15 bases between them. This CDR3 is built from 16 residues. The data derive from a study of radiation and T cells in renal cell carcinoma. The study, taken as a whole, reports: Compared with controls, irradiated tumors showed greater TCR clonality. In blood, top tumor clones expanded by 2 weeks, shrinking by 4.

Treatment: 15 Gy SBRT to primary tumor, nephrectomy 4 weeks later. Nephrectomy followed 15 Gy stereotactic body radiation by 4 weeks. The TCR comes from a man in his 60s with renal cell carcinoma. The sample here was tumor tissue, taken from a patient whose treatment included radiotherapy and nephrectomy. The chain joins TRBV7-9 to TRBJ2-6; tentatively, D is TRBD1 or TRBD2 (7 bases each). As DNA, the CDR3 is TGTGCCAGTTGGGGAGGGGGCACCTCTGGGGCCAACGTCCTGACTTTC. Translation gives CASWGGGTSGANVLTF.